Each of the 28 T cell receptor beta chains below was sequenced from the same sample in a study of T cells in localized non-small cell lung cancer (TCRdb year 2020). Preparation of the library involved the immunoSEQ multiplex PCR assay. What TCRdb holds here is the immuneACCESS table cut down to in-frame rearrangements. Part of the clones is not present; checked against another copy, under half of the missing clones reflect an unresolved V gene, and the others are unexplained. The sample table records fewer than 60,000 clones; around 81% of these occur just once. Just under 20% of the sample rests with the top ten. The sequenced sample was peripheral blood, obtained before any cancer treatment. The receptors here all came from a female donor over 55 with stage II squamous cell lung carcinoma.

The chain carries TRBV5-1 and TRBJ2-3, with D perhaps matching TRBD2 (6 bases). CDR1 is SGHRS and CDR2 is YFSETQ in the germline V gene. V lost 7 bases, J lost 0 bases, and 12 bases lay in between. CDR3 length: 14 amino acids. The CDR3 bases are TGCGCCAGCGGTCGGGAGACTAGCACAGATACGCAGTATTTT. The encoded protein is CASGRETSTDTQYF.

CDR3 in amino acids: CASSVAGDNSPLHF. In DNA form, the CDR3 reads TGTGCCAGCAGCGTAGCAGGGGATAATTCACCCCTCCACTTT. The chain combines TRBV9 with TRBJ1-6; D is possibly TRBD1 (6 bases). CDR1 SGDLS and CDR2 YYNGEE come from the germline V gene. V lost 0 bases to trimming and J lost 5 bases, with 6 bases between them. The CDR3 runs 14 residues. Using reference TRBV9 and TRBJ1-6 for the parts outside the CDR3, the full variable domain is DSGVTQTPKHLITATGQRVTLRCSPRSGDLSVYWYQQSLDQGLQFLIQYYNGEERAKGNILERFSAQQFPDLHSELNLSSLELGDSALYFCASSVAGDNSPLHFGNGTRLTVT.

This clone was found once. V usage is TRBV5-1 and J usage is TRBJ1-1; D might be TRBD1 (5 bases). This CDR3 has 15 amino acids. The germline V gene encodes CDR1 SGHRS and CDR2 YFSETQ. Trimming left V 7 bases short and J 5 bases short, with 21 bases between. The CDR3 region has the DNA TGCGCCAGCGGCCAAACCCAGGGTGTTTGGACTGAAGCTTTCTTT. This translates into CASGQTQGVWTEAFF. Combining the CDR3 with reference TRBV5-1 and TRBJ1-1 gives the whole variable domain KAGVTQTPRYLIKTRGQQVTLSCSPISGHRSVSWYQQTPGQGLQFLFEYFSETQRNKGNFPGRFSGRQFSNSRSEMNVSTLELGDSALYLCASGQTQGVWTEAFFGQGTRLTVV.

The genes are TRBV7-2 and TRBJ1-1; no firm D call. Deletions cut 2 bases from V and 11 bases from J, with 15 bases between. This CDR3 has 13 residues. From germline, CDR1 is SGHTA and CDR2 FQGNSA. Here the CDR3 reads CASSLSANPGAFF. CDR3 DNA sequence: TGTGCCAGCAGCTTATCAGCAAATCCGGGTGCTTTCTTT.

The rearrangement uses TRBV10-2 and TRBJ1-4; D is uncertain. Germline V gene data show CDR1 as WSHSY and CDR2 as SAAADI. V lost 6 bases and J lost 5, with 13 bases in between. The CDR3 runs to 14 residues. The CDR3 coding sequence is TGCGCCAGCAGAGCGGGATGGACGAATGAAAAACTGTTTTTT. It encodes CASRAGWTNEKLFF.

Written as DNA, the CDR3 is TGTGCCAGCAGCTCCACAGGGATAAGCGGCTACACCTTC. It encodes CASSSTGISGYTF. The chain combines TRBV11-2 with TRBJ1-2; D is perhaps TRBD1 (6 bases). The V end was cut by 4 bases, the J end by 8 bases, with 14 bases between. CDR3 length: 13 amino acids. Germline CDR1 is SGHAT and CDR2 is FQNNGV.

The chain has TRBV6-1 and TRBJ1-2, with D hard to call. The CDR3 has 16 amino acids. V was trimmed by 4 bases and J by 2 bases, leaving 17 bases between them. Germline V gives CDR1 MNHNS, CDR2 SASEGT. The CDR3 is CASSVTPGPQNYGYTF. In nucleotides, the CDR3 is TGTGCCAGCAGTGTTACCCCGGGTCCGCAGAACTATGGCTACACCTTC.

The rearrangement links TRBV11-2 to TRBJ2-2, with 8 bases aligning to TRBD1. The V and J ends lost 1 base and 6 bases, in that order; junction bases with no gene match: 1. The CDR3 loop spans 14 amino acids. Germline V gives CDR1 SGHAT, CDR2 FQNNGV. The chain's CDR3 is CASSLVQGAGELFF. The CDR3 DNA is TGTGCCAGCAGCTTAGTACAGGGGGCCGGGGAGCTGTTTTTT.

This chain uses TRBV6-5 with TRBJ1-1; 7 bases align to TRBD1. The CDR3 is made up of 14 amino acids. V gave up 0 bases and J gave up 5 bases; unmatched junction bases: 3. In germline, CDR1 is MNHEY, CDR2 SVGAGI. The CDR3 spells CASSYSTGSTEAFF. CDR3 nucleotides: TGTGCCAGCAGTTACTCGACAGGGTCGACTGAAGCTTTCTTT.

The rearrangement joins TRBV5-4 to TRBJ2-1; D gene unclear. The germline V gene encodes CDR1 SGHNT and CDR2 YYREEE (reference sequence). The germline V and J ends were trimmed by 4 bases and 2 bases, with 4 bases remaining between them. The CDR3 is 12 amino acids. CDR3 in amino acids: CASSVTYNEQFF. As DNA, the CDR3 is TGTGCCAGCAGCGTGACCTACAATGAGCAGTTCTTC.

V usage is TRBV2 and J usage is TRBJ2-1; D call uncertain. Looked up from germline, CDR1 is SNHLY and CDR2 is FYNNEI. Trimming left V 2 bases short and J 4 bases short, with 9 bases between. The CDR3 totals 14 residues. Here the CDR3 DNA reads TGTGCCAGCAGTGAAACTACCGCGTACAATGAGCAGTTCTTC. The encoded protein is CASSETTAYNEQFF.

This clone was seen a single time. The gene calls are TRBV18 and TRBJ2-1, with D uncertain. The CDR3 is 14 amino acids. Germline CDR1 reads KGHSH; CDR2 reads LQKENI. Trimming stripped 1 base from V and 4 bases from J, with 8 bases between. Here the CDR3 DNA reads TGTGCCAGCTCACCACTCGGAGATTACAATGAGCAGTTCTTC. As protein: CASSPLGDYNEQFF. Supplemented by reference TRBV18 and TRBJ2-1, the full variable domain reads NAGVMQNPRHLVRRRGQEARLRCSPMKGHSHVYWYRQLPEEGLKFMVYLQKENIIDESGMPKERFSAEFPKEGPSILRIQQVVRGDSAAYFCASSPLGDYNEQFFGPGTRLTVL.

The CDR3 loop is CASTQGGIRNTEAFF. In nucleotides, the CDR3 is TGTGCCAGCACCCAAGGGGGGATCAGGAACACTGAAGCTTTCTTT. V and J are TRBV6-5 and TRBJ1-1, with D maybe TRBD1 (6 bases). The germline CDR1 and CDR2 sequences are MNHEY and SVGAGI. V was shortened by 7 bases and J by 1 base, with 16 bases between the two germline ends. The CDR3 sequence is 15 residues long.

Only a few counts were recorded for this clone. This rearrangement joins TRBV27 to TRBJ2-1, with 8 bases identical to TRBD2. The CDR3 length is 14 residues. Germline-derived CDR1 and CDR2 are MNHEY and SMNVEV (reference sequence). Trimming took 3 bases from V and 6 from J; bases not matched to a gene: 4. The CDR3 coding sequence is TGTGCCAGCAGTTTGGGGACTAGATTCAATGAGCAGTTCTTC. Protein product: CASSLGTRFNEQFF.

The rearrangement links TRBV19 to TRBJ1-1; D is unclear. There are 12 residues in the CDR3. Germline CDR1 reads LNHDA; CDR2 reads SQIVND (reference sequence). Trimming left V 7 bases short and J 10 bases short, with 16 bases between. The CDR3 DNA is TGTGCCAGTACCCTCCCCGGCGGTTTAGCTTTCTTT. Protein product: CASTLPGGLAFF.

The chain joins TRBV6-1 to TRBJ2-2; either TRBD1 or TRBD2 may fit D (5 bases each). Trimming took off 8 bases at V and 0 bases at J, with 10 bases between the two ends. The CDR3 is 14 residues long. Germline V gene lookup returns CDR1 MNHNS and CDR2 SASEGT. The CDR3 DNA reads as TGTGCCAGCCCCGGGACCGCGAACACCGGGGAGCTGTTTTTT. As protein: CASPGTANTGELFF.

V gene TRBV5-1 combines with J gene TRBJ2-3; weak D call: TRBD2 (6 bases). This CDR3 has 18 residues. Per the germline V gene, CDR1 is SGHRS and CDR2 is YFSETQ. V was clipped by 4 bases and J by 0 bases, with 21 bases between them. This chain's CDR3 is CASSTGLLTLSSTDTQYF. As DNA, the CDR3 is TGCGCCAGCAGCACGGGACTCTTGACACTATCTAGCACAGATACGCAGTATTTT.

CDR3 sequence reads: CASRGLAGFTEAFF. The DNA for the CDR3 is TGTGCCAGCAGGGGGCTCGCGGGATTCACTGAAGCTTTCTTT. This rearrangement joins TRBV2 to TRBJ1-1; TRBD1 might be the D (5 bases). CDR1 is SNHLY and CDR2 is FYNNEI in the germline V gene. The CDR3 loop spans 14 amino acids. V shed 6 bases and J shed 4 bases, with 15 bases lying between them.

V and J are TRBV7-2 and TRBJ2-1; TRBD2 is a possible D gene (6 bases). This CDR3 contains 17 residues. Germline V lookup: CDR1 SGHTA, CDR2 FQGNSA. The ends were cut back, 6 bases at V and 0 bases at J, with 18 bases in the middle. The DNA for the CDR3 is TGTGCCAGCAGGGGAGGCTGGGCGGGCGACTCCTACAATGAGCAGTTCTTC. It translates to CASRGGWAGDSYNEQFF. The whole variable domain, filled in from reference TRBV7-2 and TRBJ2-1, reads GAGVSQSPSNKVTEKGKDVELRCDPISGHTALYWYRQSLGQGLEFLIYFQGNSAPDKSGLPSDRFSAERTGGSVSTLTIQRTQQEDSAVYLCASRGGWAGDSYNEQFFGPGTRLTVL.

This clone has only one observation. The rearrangement joins TRBV6-5 to TRBJ2-4; 8 nucleotides match TRBD2. CDR1 is MNHEY and CDR2 is SVGAGI in the germline V gene. The V segment lost 4 bases and the J segment 1 base; nucleotides outside the gene matches: 3. The CDR3 contains 15 residues. Here the CDR3 reads CASSFGGAAKNIQYF. DNA of the CDR3: TGTGCCAGCAGTTTCGGGGGGGCGGCCAAAAACATTCAGTACTTC.

This chain uses TRBV7-9 with TRBJ2-1, with D possibly being TRBD2 (5 bases). The CDR3 consists of 17 residues. In germline, CDR1 is SEHNR, CDR2 FQNEAQ (reference sequence). V was clipped by 1 base and J by 0 bases, with 13 bases between them. The CDR3 region has the DNA TGTGCCAGCAGCTTAGGTGGGGTGGGGAGCTCCTACAATGAGCAGTTCTTC. Its translation: CASSLGGVGSSYNEQFF. The complete variable domain, with remaining parts taken from reference TRBV7-9 and TRBJ2-1, reads DTGVSQNPRHKITKRGQNVTFRCDPISEHNRLYWYRQTLGQGPEFLTYFQNEAQLEKSRLLSDRFSAERPKGSFSTLEIQRTEQGDSAMYLCASSLGGVGSSYNEQFFGPGTRLTVL.

The chain joins TRBV27 to TRBJ2-3; the D is unclear. V was cut by 4 bases and J by 2 bases, with 7 bases left in between. Germline values: CDR1 MNHEY, CDR2 SMNVEV (reference sequence). CDR3 length: 13 residues. The DNA of the CDR3 is TGTGCCAGCAGTTACCGCTCCACAGATACGCAGTATTTT. It codes for CASSYRSTDTQYF.

The V call is TRBV11-1, the J call TRBJ2-2; D remains unclear. Germline V gene lookup returns CDR1 SGHAT and CDR2 FQDESV (reference sequence). The V end was cut by 5 bases, the J end by 1 base, with 8 bases between. CDR3 length equals 14 residues. The CDR3: CASSPTGNTGELFF. The DNA of the CDR3 is TGTGCCAGCAGCCCGACGGGGAACACCGGGGAGCTGTTTTTT.

The CDR3 reads CASSQEVNRGPGELFF. In DNA form, the CDR3 reads TGTGCCAGCAGCCAAGAGGTTAACAGGGGACCCGGGGAGCTGTTTTTT. V is TRBV4-2 and J is TRBJ2-2; TRBD1 agrees at 7 bases. The trim removed 0 bases at V and 6 bases at J, leaving 7 bases unmatched. The CDR3 extends over 16 amino acids. Germline assignment: CDR1 LGHNA and CDR2 YNFKEQ.

The gene calls are TRBV23-1 and TRBJ1-5; a possible D gene is TRBD1 (6 bases). TRBV23-1 is an open reading frame, and its role is uncertain. This CDR3 comprises 13 residues. The V end lost 10 bases, the J end lost 8 bases, and 18 bases lay between the germline ends. Here the CDR3 DNA reads TGCGCCATCACTGAGGGGGGCTTGAAGCCCCAGCATTTT. Residues: CAITEGGLKPQHF.

The rearrangement links TRBV10-3 to TRBJ1-5; D not certain. Trimming pared 8 bases from V and 1 base from J, leaving 12 bases between. The germline CDR1 and CDR2 sequences are ENHRY and SYGVKD. The CDR3 is 14 amino acids. CDR3 nucleotides: TGTGCCATCTCCGAAGGGATCAGCAATCAGCCCCAGCATTTT. Amino acid sequence: CAISEGISNQPQHF.

The V and J genes are TRBV2 and TRBJ1-3; no reliable D call. With 4 bases removed from V and 0 bases from J, the gap between germline ends came to 7 bases. Germline V gene lookup returns CDR1 SNHLY and CDR2 FYNNEI. This CDR3 is 14 amino acids long. DNA of the CDR3: TGTGCCAGCAGTGCGGGCAGCTCTGGAAACACCATATATTTT. Translated: CASSAGSSGNTIYF.

J is TRBJ2-5 and V is TRBV2, with 9 bases identical to TRBD2. The CDR3 runs 15 residues. The junction had 12 bases not matched to a gene; V was cut back by 8 bases and J by 5 bases. CDR1 and CDR2 from the germline V gene are SNHLY and FYNNEI. The CDR3 loop reads CASVNSGGPGETQYF. CDR3 in DNA: TGTGCCAGCGTCAACAGCGGGGGGCCGGGGGAGACCCAGTACTTC.